These 2 T cell receptor beta chains came from one sample sequenced in a study of cytomegalovirus exposure and HLA in healthy donors. Some clones are missing from TCRdb's copy, which holds only in-frame ones; the method was immunoSEQ multiplex PCR. The sample holds roughly 100,000 clones; around 87% are singletons and the top ten take about 4%. The material sequenced was PBMCs. Receptor source: a young woman in good health and CMV-seropositive.

The V and J genes are TRBV19 and TRBJ2-7; D remains ambiguous. CDR1 is LNHDA, CDR2 SQIVND, per germline (reference sequence). V was pared by 3 bases and J by 0 bases, with 9 bases between. This CDR3 is 14 amino acids long. In DNA, the CDR3 is TGTGCCAGTAGTATTTCTGGGCCCTCCTACGAGCAGTACTTC. Translation gives CASSISGPSYEQYF.

In this sample, this clone turned up once. The rearrangement joins TRBV27 to TRBJ2-4, with D possibly matching TRBD1 (5 bases). Germline V gene sequence: CDR1 MNHEY, CDR2 SMNVEV (reference sequence). The CDR3 contains 14 residues. V lost 7 bases, J lost 0 bases, and 10 bases lay in between. DNA of the CDR3: TGTGCCAGCAAACAGGCCCTAGCCAAAAACATTCAGTACTTC. As protein: CASKQALAKNIQYF.